This entry describes one T cell receptor (beta chain). This sample was taken from a study of cytomegalovirus exposure and HLA in healthy donors. CDR1 is MNHNS, CDR2 SASEGT, per germline. Unmatched junction bases numbered 12, after V lost 8 bases and J lost 4 bases. The CDR3 is 15 residues long. 13 Jbeta primers and 60 Vbeta primers were used for the PCR. Profiled with immunoSEQ multiplex PCR; TCRdb holds only in-frame clones, not every one. The sample lists 90,000 or so clones, 70% to 75% occurring once. The chain is built from TRBV6-1 and TRBJ2-7, with TRBD1 matching over 9 bases. The receptor was isolated from a man aged 55 to 70 in good health and CMV-seronegative. Sequencing input: PBMCs. The CDR3, as DNA: TGTGCCAGCCCCAGAACAGGGGGCATGGTTTACGAGCAGTACTTC. It codes for CASPRTGGMVYEQYF.